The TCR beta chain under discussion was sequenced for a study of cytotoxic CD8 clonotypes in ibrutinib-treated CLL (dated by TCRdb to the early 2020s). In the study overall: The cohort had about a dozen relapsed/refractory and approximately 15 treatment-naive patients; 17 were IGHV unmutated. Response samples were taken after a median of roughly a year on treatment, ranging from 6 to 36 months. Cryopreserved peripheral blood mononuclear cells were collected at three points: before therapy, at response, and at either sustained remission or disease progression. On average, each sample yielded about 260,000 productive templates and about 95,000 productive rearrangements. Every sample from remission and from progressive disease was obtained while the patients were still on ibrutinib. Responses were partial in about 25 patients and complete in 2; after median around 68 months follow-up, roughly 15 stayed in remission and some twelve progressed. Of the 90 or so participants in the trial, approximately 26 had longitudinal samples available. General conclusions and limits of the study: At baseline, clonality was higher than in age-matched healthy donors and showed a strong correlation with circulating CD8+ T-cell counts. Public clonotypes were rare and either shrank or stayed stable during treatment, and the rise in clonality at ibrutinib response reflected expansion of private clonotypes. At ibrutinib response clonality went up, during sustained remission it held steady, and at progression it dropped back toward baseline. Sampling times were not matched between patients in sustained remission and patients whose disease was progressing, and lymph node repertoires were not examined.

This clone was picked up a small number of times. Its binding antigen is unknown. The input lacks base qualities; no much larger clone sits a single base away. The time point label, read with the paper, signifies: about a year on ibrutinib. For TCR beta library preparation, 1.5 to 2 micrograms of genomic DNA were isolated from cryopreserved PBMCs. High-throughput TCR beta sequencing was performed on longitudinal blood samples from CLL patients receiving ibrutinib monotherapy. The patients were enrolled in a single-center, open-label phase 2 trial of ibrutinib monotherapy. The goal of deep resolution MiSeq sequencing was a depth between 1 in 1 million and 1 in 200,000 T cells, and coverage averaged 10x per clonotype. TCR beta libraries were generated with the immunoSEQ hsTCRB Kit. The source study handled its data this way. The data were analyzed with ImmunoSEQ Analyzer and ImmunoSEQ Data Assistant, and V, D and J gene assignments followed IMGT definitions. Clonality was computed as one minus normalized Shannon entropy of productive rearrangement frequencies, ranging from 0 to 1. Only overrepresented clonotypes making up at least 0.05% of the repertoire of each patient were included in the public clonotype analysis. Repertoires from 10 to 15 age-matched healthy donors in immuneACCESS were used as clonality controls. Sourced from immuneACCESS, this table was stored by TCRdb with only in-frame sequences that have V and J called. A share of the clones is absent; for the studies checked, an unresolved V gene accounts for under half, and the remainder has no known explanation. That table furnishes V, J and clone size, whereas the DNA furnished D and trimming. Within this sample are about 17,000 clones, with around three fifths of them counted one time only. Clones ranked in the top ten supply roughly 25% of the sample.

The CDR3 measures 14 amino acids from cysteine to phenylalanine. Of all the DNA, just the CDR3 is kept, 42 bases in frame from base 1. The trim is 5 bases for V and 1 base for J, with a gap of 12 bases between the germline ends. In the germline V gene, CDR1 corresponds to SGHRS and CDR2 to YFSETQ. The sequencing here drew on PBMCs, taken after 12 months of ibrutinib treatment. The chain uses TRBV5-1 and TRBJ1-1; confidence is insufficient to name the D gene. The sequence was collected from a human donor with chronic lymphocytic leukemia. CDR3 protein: CASRDRTANTEAFF. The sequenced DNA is TGCGCCAGCAGGGACCGTACAGCGAACACTGAAGCTTTCTTT.